This T cell receptor (beta chain) originates from a study of shared clonotypes between healthy human individuals. Study-wide points: The study generally estimated greater richness for naive than memory subsets.

Clones were sequenced by immunoSEQ multiplex PCR, and TCRdb holds only the in-frame ones, with some missing. This sample has approximately 940,000 clones; approximately 80% occur once, and the top ten carry approximately 1.5%. The CDR3 loop spans 15 amino acids. CDR1 is SGHNT, CDR2 YYREEE, per germline (reference sequence). Trimming took 2 bases from V and 0 from J; bases not matched to a gene: 3. Notes on this clone: Its antigen remains unidentified.

The TCR sequence derives from a man aged 18 to 30 in good health. The chain couples TRBV5-4 to TRBJ2-3, with 7 bases identical to TRBD1. Input material: memory CD4+ T cells sorted from blood. Subset indicated: CD45RA-negative fraction. CDR3 nucleotides: TGTGCCAGCAGCTTAAGGGACAGCAGCACAGATACGCAGTATTTT. Amino acid sequence: CASSLRDSSTDTQYF.